This record concerns one T cell receptor beta chain sequence. In its sample, this clonotype was seen many times. Its cognate antigen has yet to be identified. There are no base qualities to consult, and no much larger clone falls within one base. The library came from 5' RACE. The listed sequencing device is NextSeq 500. Unique molecular identifiers were attached to individual cDNA molecules in the TCR library protocol so that sequencing error and PCR bias could be corrected. Both TCR alpha and beta chains were sequenced, and tight co-correlation was observed between alpha and beta sequence abundances in each sample. In the paper's pipeline: Decombinator V4 was used to perform V gene, J gene and CDR3 annotation of TCR sequences. Expanded TCRs were defined as changing significantly between any two time points under a Poisson model with p below 0.0001. TCR abundances were normalised to the total number of TCRs sequenced in each sample and reported as counts per million. MAIT TCRs were defined by TRAV1-2 paired with TRAJ12, TRAJ20 or TRAJ33, and iNKT TCRs by TRAV10 paired with TRAJ18. VDJdb, accessed on 1 November 2021, was searched for TCRs annotated for CMV, EBV and SARS-CoV-2, and TCRs annotated for more than one antigen were excluded. TCRdb handled the public reads itself, with Q25 trimming in fastp and clone calling in MiXCR, and kept productive beta chains. Rows are unified per CDR3 protein, each entry keeping the most common DNA and genes. V and J calls and clone size were set by TCRdb, not the authors. The sample table records tens of thousands of distinct CDR3 sequences; about 9.4% of these occur just once. The biggest ten clones account for 5.9% of the sample.

The data were taken from a study of early T cells in non-severe SARS-CoV-2 infection (TCRdb year 2021). In terms of the full investigation: Because TCR sequencing was done on bulk RNA from unsorted whole blood, the alpha and beta chains could not be paired. The study at large found these results: VDJdb matching was skewed toward anti-spike CD8 responses, so virus-specific expansions were likely underestimated and private and CD4 specificities were missed.

Set within a cohort of healthcare workers in London, UK, this nested case-control study involved weekly PCR testing of nasopharyngeal swabs along with blood sampling. Healthcare workers were recruited during the week of the UK lockdown, between 23 and 31 March 2020, and followed weekly for up to roughly 15 weeks. The CDR3 holds 11 amino acids from the cysteine to the phenylalanine. Solely the CDR3 DNA is kept, with 33 bases framed from the first base. Reading the germline V gene gives CDR1 SQVTM and CDR2 ANQGSEA. V was cut back by 6 bases and J by 5 bases, leaving a gap of 11 bases between them. Rearrangement joined TRBV29-1 to TRBJ2-7; the D gene is perhaps TRBD1, from 6 matching bases. What was sequenced was whole blood. This receptor was taken from an adult who was a healthcare worker with PCR-confirmed SARS-CoV-2 infection or an uninfected control (not recorded which). The nucleotide sequence is TGCAGCGTAGTACAGGGCCACGAGCAGTACTTC. Its amino acids are CSVVQGHEQYF.